The subject of this entry is one TCR beta chain. Its recognized antigen is unknown. No much larger clone exists at a distance of one base, and base qualities are not known. Libraries were built with the immunoSEQ multiplex PCR assay. Imported from immuneACCESS, the table was reduced by TCRdb to in-frame sequences with V and J called. These copies leave out some clones; in studies compared against another copy, an unresolved V gene accounts for under half, and the cause of the remainder is not known. The sample table records 120,000 or so clones; 85% to 90% of these occur just once. The top ten clones comprise 12% of the sample. The data stem from a study of PD-1 blockade in mismatch repair-deficient tumors listed by TCRdb under 2017. Concerning the study at large: Between September 2013 and September 2016, the trial enrolled 86 consecutive patients with roughly 13 mismatch repair-deficient cancer types, every one of whom had been previously treated and was progressing. Deep sequencing of TCR CDR3 regions was used to track tumor-associated T cell clones in peripheral blood of patients responding to PD-1 blockade. Overall results and qualifications from the work: After pembrolizumab, tumor-resident clones, which were often undetectable in blood before treatment, expanded rapidly and then contracted, generally ahead of radiologic responses.

For each enrolled patient, mismatch repair deficiency was established using either polymerase chain reaction or immunohistochemistry. TCR sequencing was performed for a few patients who responded to pembrolizumab therapy. Pembrolizumab PD-1 blockade was prospectively tested in advanced mismatch repair-deficient cancers, regardless of tissue of origin, in the phase II trial. Peripheral blood T cell samples were gathered serially, both before PD-1 blockade started and at multiple time points afterward. Blood sampling times were reported as weeks after the first pembrolizumab dose. The origin of this receptor is an adult with mismatch repair-deficient cancer. This sample comprised peripheral blood, obtained about 17 months after starting pembrolizumab.

The DNA sequence is TGTGCCAGCAGCTTAGCAGGGGGTGGACAGAGTTCCTACGAGCAGTACTTC. This gives the protein CASSLAGGGQSSYEQYF. In this chain, TRBV7-9 is recombined with TRBJ2-7; tentative D gene TRBD1, with 6 bases matching. The CDR3 spans 17 residues, from the cysteine through the phenylalanine. Of the read, only the CDR3 DNA is kept; its 51 bases are in frame from base 1. V gives up 0 bases and J gives up 1 base, and the segment between their germline ends measures 16 bases. From the germline V gene (reference sequence), CDR1 is SEHNR and CDR2 is FQNEAQ.